This passage covers 30 T cell receptor beta chains from one sample sequenced in a study of spatial heterogeneity in lung cancer. Findings of the study overall: The study found that expanded intratumoral alpha and beta TCR counts tracked tumor mutation counts.

Indicated time point: sample taken at primary tumor resection. Their target antigens are unknown. TCRdb independently ran MiXCR on the 5' RACE reads; one entry per CDR3 protein. The data contain 3,000 to 4,500 distinct CDR3 sequences, 5.5% to 8% of them seen just once; the ten biggest clones take up 20%. Material: lung tumor tissue, obtained at surgery. The receptor set was obtained from a male donor with early-stage non-small cell lung cancer.

This clonotype showed up many times. A library prepared for alpha chains yielded this beta chain as an off-target read; its size is of little meaning. The V call is TRBV7-2, the J call TRBJ2-2; D gene ambiguous. Trimming pared 2 bases from V and 1 base from J, leaving 11 bases between. CDR1 is SGHTA and CDR2 is FQGNSA in the germline V gene. This CDR3 region has 16 residues. The CDR3 loop reads CASSLMGNRNTGELFF. CDR3 in DNA: TGTGCCAGCAGCTTAATGGGCAATCGGAACACCGGGGAGCTGTTTTTT.

In this sample, this clonotype is medium-sized. The library was prepared for alpha chains; this beta chain is a stray read, so its frequency means little. This rearrangement joins TRBV4-1 to TRBJ2-1; D may be TRBD2 (5 bases). Germline CDR1 is MGHRA and CDR2 is YSYEKL. The germline V and J ends were trimmed by 4 bases and 7 bases, with 14 bases remaining between them. This CDR3 is 14 amino acids long. CDR3 loop: CASSLGRGGNEQFF. CDR3 DNA: TGCGCCAGCAGCCTAGGACGTGGAGGTAATGAGCAGTTCTTC.

This clonotype has at least ten counts. This beta chain slipped into a library made for alpha chains as a stray read, so its size is not meaningful. The J gene is TRBJ2-3, the V gene TRBV5-1; 8 positions match TRBD1. The germline V gene has CDR1 SGHRS and CDR2 YFSETQ. This CDR3 spans 14 amino acids. V lost 4 bases, J lost 5 bases, and 6 bases stayed unmatched. The CDR3 loop reads CASSLTGVLDTQYF. The CDR3 region has the DNA TGCGCCAGCAGCCTGACAGGGGTACTAGATACGCAGTATTTT.

Turning to this clonotype: The size of this beta chain means little, since it is a stray read in a library made for alpha chains. The chain joins TRBV28 to TRBJ2-7; tentative D call: TRBD1 (6 bases). The germline V and J ends were trimmed by 8 bases and 0 bases, with 11 bases remaining between them. Per the germline V gene, CDR1 is MDHEN and CDR2 is SYDVKM. This CDR3 is 13 amino acids long. As DNA, the CDR3 is TGTGCCAGCCTGGACAGCTTCTCCTACGAGCAGTACTTC. Its protein product is CASLDSFSYEQYF.

Regarding this clonotype: With the library built for alpha chains, this beta chain is off target and its frequency is not meaningful. The J gene is TRBJ2-3, the V gene TRBV6-5; D may match TRBD1 or TRBD2 (6 bases each). CDR1 is MNHEY, CDR2 SVGAGI, per germline. V dropped 6 bases and J dropped 15 bases, with 19 bases sitting between them. The CDR3 has 12 amino acids. CDR3 sequence: CASSSRRDKYYF. The DNA for the CDR3 is TGTGCCAGCAGCTCAAGGCGGGACAAGTATTATTTT.

This clonotype is deemed medium-sized. This beta chain is an unintended read in a library built for alpha chains; its size means little. The chain employs TRBV29-1 and TRBJ2-3, with no clear D. CDR3 length: 14 residues. Trimming took off 5 bases at V and 0 bases at J, with 12 bases between the two ends. Looked up from germline, CDR1 is SQVTM and CDR2 is ANQGSEA. This CDR3 is CSVTKGDSTDTQYF. The CDR3 DNA sequence: TGCAGCGTTACAAAGGGTGACAGCACAGATACGCAGTATTTT.

This clonotype was found many times. For a library built for alpha chains, this beta chain is a stray read; little rests on its size. The chain links TRBV19 to TRBJ2-5, with TRBD2 matching 8 bases. The CDR3 runs 15 residues. V was pared by 3 bases and J by 1 base, with 4 bases of the junction left unmatched. Germline CDR1 LNHDA, CDR2 SQIVND (reference sequence). The CDR3 nucleotides read TGTGCCAGTAGTATGACGGGGGGGCCCCAAGAGACCCAGTACTTC. Protein product: CASSMTGGPQETQYF.

This clonotype is labeled hyperexpanded. The size of this beta chain means little, since it is a stray read in a library made for alpha chains. This chain connects TRBV4-3 to TRBJ2-6; TRBD1 matches 7 bases. CDR1 and CDR2 (germline): LGHNA, YSLEER. The CDR3 runs 21 residues. V shed 0 bases and J 0 bases; nucleotides not matched to a gene: 14. The CDR3 loop is CASSQDQGRDSLFSGANVLTF. The CDR3 DNA follows: TGCGCCAGCAGCCAAGATCAGGGAAGGGACAGCTTGTTCTCTGGGGCCAACGTCCTGACTTTC.

By proportion, this clonotype is medium-sized. The size of this beta chain means little, since it is a stray read in a library made for alpha chains. The V call is TRBV5-6, the J call TRBJ2-3; D uncertain. The CDR3 contains 13 residues. Germline CDR1 is SGHDT and CDR2 is YYEEEE. V was shortened by 6 bases and J by 6 bases, with 14 bases between the two germline ends. Written as DNA, the CDR3 is TGTGCCAGCACCGGACGCCGGGTCGATACGCAGTATTTT. Its protein is CASTGRRVDTQYF.

Remarks on this clonotype: This beta chain is a stray sequence in a library constructed for alpha chains; its clone size is not meaningful. The chain couples TRBV19 to TRBJ1-5; possible D gene TRBD1, 5 bases. CDR1 LNHDA and CDR2 SQIVND come from the germline V gene (reference sequence). Trimming pared 9 bases from V and 5 bases from J, leaving 20 bases between. CDR3 length: 15 residues. The CDR3 nucleotides are TGTGCCAGCACAACTCTCCGGGACTTTGATCAGCCCCAGCATTTT. Its translation: CASTTLRDFDQPQHF.

By sample fraction, this clonotype is medium-sized. Because this beta chain is a stray read in a library intended to capture alpha chains, its abundance should not be given much weight. V gene TRBV12-3 or TRBV12-4 combines with J gene TRBJ2-3; a possible D gene is TRBD1 (5 bases). The V end lost 8 bases, the J end lost 1 base, and 13 bases lay between the germline ends. This CDR3 comprises 14 residues. CDR3 nucleotide sequence: TGTGCCAGCGGCCAGTCACAGGGCACAGATACGCAGTATTTT. As protein: CASGQSQGTDTQYF.

For this clonotype: For a library built for alpha chains, this beta chain is a stray read; little rests on its size. The chain employs TRBV5-1 and TRBJ2-7; D is ambiguous. This CDR3 has 15 amino acids. V was shortened by 2 bases and J by 5 bases, with 17 bases between the two germline ends. The germline CDR1 and CDR2 sequences are SGHRS and YFSETQ. CDR3 nucleotides: TGCGCCAGCAGCTTCGTATGGGCAGTCGGCGACGAGCAGTACTTC. Protein sequence: CASSFVWAVGDEQYF.

This clonotype is medium-sized (0.01 to 0.1%) within its sample. In a library made to pick up alpha chains, this beta chain is a stray read with a size that means little. J is TRBJ2-3 and V is TRBV7-2; 7 bases match TRBD2. CDR3 size: 15 residues. Germline V gene data show CDR1 as SGHTA and CDR2 as FQGNSA. Unmatched junction bases numbered 5, after V lost 1 base and J lost 4 bases. CDR3: CASSLEGREPDTQYF. CDR3 sequence (DNA): TGTGCCAGCAGCTTAGAGGGGCGGGAGCCAGATACGCAGTATTTT. Full variable domain (missing parts from reference TRBV7-2 and TRBJ2-3): GAGVSQSPSNKVTEKGKDVELRCDPISGHTALYWYRQSLGQGLEFLIYFQGNSAPDKSGLPSDRFSAERTGGSVSTLTIQRTQQEDSAVYLCASSLEGREPDTQYFGPGTRLTVL.

This clonotype is judged medium-sized. The size of this beta chain means little, since it is a stray read in a library made for alpha chains. The V call is TRBV9, the J call TRBJ2-4; weak D call: TRBD2 (5 bases). The germline V gene encodes CDR1 SGDLS and CDR2 YYNGEE. The V and J ends lost 3 bases and 1 base respectively, with 11 bases between them. This CDR3 has 15 residues. CDR3 sequence: CASSDEDWAKNIQYF. For the CDR3, the DNA is TGTGCCAGCAGCGACGAGGACTGGGCCAAAAACATTCAGTACTTC.

Ten or more counts support this clonotype. Because this beta chain is a stray read in a library intended to capture alpha chains, its abundance should not be given much weight. The chain is built from TRBV27 and TRBJ1-1, with D perhaps matching TRBD1 (5 bases). The V gene's germline CDR1 is MNHEY and CDR2 SMNVEV (reference sequence). The V gene lost 8 bases and the J gene lost 4 bases, with 14 bases spanning the gap. This CDR3 is built from 13 residues. CDR3 amino acids: CASSGVGGTEAFF. DNA for the CDR3: TGTGCCAGCTCGGGGGTAGGTGGCACTGAAGCTTTCTTT.

By share, this clonotype counts as large. Because this beta chain is a stray read in a library intended to capture alpha chains, its abundance should not be given much weight. The genes are TRBV27 and TRBJ1-2, with 7 bases fitting TRBD1. This CDR3 comprises 16 residues. The V gene end was trimmed by 3 bases and the J gene end by 8 bases; junction bases not matched to a gene: 15. Per germline, CDR1 MNHEY and CDR2 SMNVEV (reference sequence). In DNA form, the CDR3 reads TGTGCCAGCAGTTTTGGGGGTTTTCGACAGGGTGAAGGCTACACCTTC. It translates to CASSFGGFRQGEGYTF.

By sample share, this clonotype is medium-sized. The library was prepared for alpha chains; this beta chain is a stray read, so its frequency means little. The chain joins TRBV30 to TRBJ1-2; D might be TRBD1 (5 bases). V lost 2 bases and J 10 bases, leaving 14 bases between the germline ends. The CDR3 sequence is 12 residues long. CDR1 and CDR2 (germline): GTSNPN, SVGIG (reference sequence). CDR3 bases: TGTGCCTGGAGTAGGGACGCGGGTGACTACACCTTC. Its translation is CAWSRDAGDYTF.

This clonotype was counted many times. This beta chain is a stray read from a library made for alpha chains; its abundance is not meaningful. The chain has TRBV5-6 and TRBJ2-1; 9 bases fit TRBD2. Looked up from germline, CDR1 is SGHDT and CDR2 is YYEEEE. The J segment lost 5 bases and the V segment lost 2 bases, leaving 5 bases of the junction unmatched. The CDR3 has 15 amino acids. In DNA form, the CDR3 reads TGTGCCAGCAGCTTTCTCCTAGCGGGACACAATGAGCAGTTCTTC. This translates into CASSFLLAGHNEQFF.

In its sample, this clonotype was seen many times. Found in a library prepared for alpha chains, this beta chain is an off-target read, and its abundance has little meaning. This chain links TRBV6-5 with TRBJ1-1; TRBD1 aligns across 7 bases. CDR1 is MNHEY, CDR2 SVGAGI, per germline. This CDR3 is built from 14 residues. V shed 4 bases, J shed 5 bases, and the junction held 7 bases outside the gene matches. The CDR3 DNA sequence: TGTGCCAGCAGTTCACGAACAGGGGCAACTGAAGCTTTCTTT. Protein product: CASSSRTGATEAFF.

By share of the sample, this clonotype is medium-sized. This beta chain slipped into a library made for alpha chains as a stray read, so its size is not meaningful. CDR3 amino acids: CASSLVKAGGPTGELFF. The CDR3 coding sequence is TGCGCCAGCAGCTTGGTTAAAGCGGGAGGGCCCACCGGGGAGCTGTTTTTT. V usage is TRBV5-1 and J usage is TRBJ2-2; 10 bases line up with TRBD2. Germline CDR1 is SGHRS and CDR2 is YFSETQ. V lost 0 bases, J lost 4 bases, and 6 bases stayed unmatched. The CDR3 contains 17 residues.

Judged by abundance, this clonotype is medium-sized (0.01 to 0.1%). Within a library made for alpha chains, this beta chain is off target, and its count is uninformative. The rearrangement links TRBV4-1 to TRBJ1-1; 7 bases are shared with TRBD1. Germline V gene sequence: CDR1 MGHRA, CDR2 YSYEKL. The CDR3 runs to 15 residues. V lost 3 bases, J lost 5 bases, and 9 bases stayed unmatched. CDR3 in amino acids: CASSQAHRGRTEAFF. The CDR3 nucleotides read TGCGCCAGCAGCCAGGCCCACAGGGGTCGTACTGAAGCTTTCTTT.

This clonotype has just a few counts. Since the library was made to target alpha chains, this beta chain is a stray read and its abundance is not meaningful. This chain connects TRBV5-6 to TRBJ2-3; D is ambiguous. Germline V gene data show CDR1 as SGHDT and CDR2 as YYEEEE. The CDR3 covers 13 residues. Trimming cost V 4 bases and J 6 bases, with 12 bases left between them. The CDR3, as DNA: TGTGCCAGCAGCGTGGTCCCCGGGGATACGCAGTATTTT. Translation gives CASSVVPGDTQYF.

This clonotype was detected many times. The library was prepared for alpha chains; this beta chain is a stray read, so its frequency means little. CDR3: CSAAPLSSGNTIYF. CDR3 DNA: TGCAGTGCAGCCCCACTGAGCTCTGGAAACACCATATATTTT. The chain couples TRBV20-1 to TRBJ1-3; D remains unclear. The CDR3 extends over 14 amino acids. Germline loops: CDR1 DFQATT, CDR2 SNEGSKA (reference sequence). Trimming took off 6 bases at V and 0 bases at J, with 12 bases between the two ends.

This clonotype was detected ten times or more. In a library made to pick up alpha chains, this beta chain is a stray read with a size that means little. The chain is built from TRBV7-3 and TRBJ2-3, with D perhaps matching TRBD2 (5 bases). Trimming stripped 4 bases from V and 3 bases from J, with 8 bases between. The CDR3 totals 13 residues. Germline V gene lookup returns CDR1 SGHTA and CDR2 FQGTGA. The CDR3 DNA sequence: TGTGCCAGCAGCTGGACTCCTACAGATACGCAGTATTTT. Translation: CASSWTPTDTQYF.

Remarks on this clonotype: Being off target in a library aimed at alpha chains, this beta chain has a size of little meaning. The chain couples TRBV5-1 to TRBJ1-4, with D hard to call. There are 14 residues in the CDR3. V was trimmed by 0 bases and J by 1 base, leaving 4 bases between them. Germline V gene lookup returns CDR1 SGHRS and CDR2 YFSETQ. This CDR3 reads CASSLGETNEKLFF. The CDR3 bases are TGCGCCAGCAGCTTGGGGGAAACTAATGAAAAACTGTTTTTT.

By sample fraction, this clonotype is medium-sized. This beta chain was picked up by a library intended for alpha chains and is off target, so its count carries little meaning. This sequence joins TRBV7-9 and TRBJ2-2; TRBD2 agrees at 8 bases. This CDR3 comprises 16 residues. The V gene end was trimmed by 5 bases and the J gene end by 4 bases; junction bases not matched to a gene: 9. From germline, CDR1 is SEHNR and CDR2 FQNEAQ (reference sequence). DNA of the CDR3: TGTGCCAGCAGCCCCGAGCGGGGGTCGGGCACCGGGGAGCTGTTTTTT. Translated, it gives CASSPERGSGTGELFF.

This clonotype is termed medium-sized. Being off target in a library aimed at alpha chains, this beta chain has a size of little meaning. The chain employs TRBV19 and TRBJ2-6; D unclear. CDR3 length: 15 residues. Germline V gene data show CDR1 as LNHDA and CDR2 as SQIVND (reference sequence). V lost 1 base to trimming and J lost 0 bases, with 4 bases between them. CDR3 amino acids: CASSIAASGANVLTF. In nucleotides, the CDR3 is TGTGCCAGTAGTATAGCTGCCTCTGGGGCCAACGTCCTGACTTTC.

Judged by abundance, this clonotype is medium-sized. This beta chain appears as a stray read in a library generated for alpha chains; its size is not informative. This rearrangement joins TRBV7-6 to TRBJ1-2; D remains ambiguous. Germline V lookup: CDR1 SGHVS, CDR2 FNYEAQ. V was shortened by 3 bases and J by 0 bases, with 8 bases between the two germline ends. The CDR3 consists of 14 residues. In DNA, the CDR3 is TGTGCCAGCAGCTTCGGAAGGGCTAACTATGGCTACACCTTC. This codes for CASSFGRANYGYTF.

This clonotype was detected ten times or more. This beta chain appears as a stray read in a library generated for alpha chains; its size is not informative. The chain carries TRBV27 and TRBJ2-3; no reliable D call. Germline V gene sequence: CDR1 MNHEY, CDR2 SMNVEV (reference sequence). This CDR3 has 20 amino acids. V gave up 9 bases and J gave up 0 bases, with 31 bases separating them. Written as DNA, the CDR3 is TGTGCCAGTAGTAAAGACCTCCGGGCCCTAAGGCTCACTAGCACAGATACGCAGTATTTT. Encoded protein: CASSKDLRALRLTSTDTQYF.

This clonotype was seen at least ten times. Being off target in a library aimed at alpha chains, this beta chain has a size of little meaning. The chain has TRBV5-1 and TRBJ2-2, with 8 bases identical to TRBD1. The V gene's germline CDR1 is SGHRS and CDR2 YFSETQ. V shed 4 bases, J shed 7 bases, and the junction held 6 bases outside the gene matches. The CDR3 runs to 14 residues. The CDR3 protein is CASSNRGLDGELFF. Here the CDR3 DNA reads TGCGCCAGCAGCAACAGGGGGTTGGACGGGGAGCTGTTTTTT.